One and the same sample provided the 9 T cell receptor beta chains below, sequenced in a study of cytomegalovirus exposure and HLA in healthy donors. The PCR had 60 Vbeta and 13 Jbeta primers. Sequencing was performed with immunoSEQ multiplex PCR; in TCRdb, only in-frame clones are kept and a portion is missing. The table includes roughly 120,000 clones, around 75% detected once. Sequenced input: PBMCs. The receptors shown here come from a woman between 18 and 30 years old in good health and CMV-seronegative.

This rearrangement joins TRBV14 to TRBJ2-5; TRBD1 matches at 8 bases. This CDR3 is built from 16 residues. Germline V gene lookup returns CDR1 SGHDN and CDR2 FVKESK. V shed 3 bases, J shed 3 bases, and the junction held 9 bases outside the gene matches. The CDR3 loop reads CASSHLDRVFEETQYF. CDR3 nucleotide sequence: TGTGCCAGCAGCCACTTGGACAGGGTATTTGAAGAGACCCAGTACTTC.

This chain uses TRBV19 with TRBJ1-1; the D gene is possibly TRBD1 (5 bases). The CDR3 loop spans 14 amino acids. The germline V gene has CDR1 LNHDA and CDR2 SQIVND (reference sequence). V was shortened by 6 bases and J by 5 bases, with 16 bases between the two germline ends. The CDR3 DNA sequence: TGTGCCAGTAGGCCGAGACCGGGGGGTACTGAAGCTTTCTTT. This gives the protein CASRPRPGGTEAFF.

This clone was recorded only once. The chain carries TRBV4-1 and TRBJ1-6; a weak D match, TRBD1 (5 bases). Per germline, CDR1 MGHRA and CDR2 YSYEKL. This CDR3 contains 15 residues. V lost 3 bases to trimming and J lost 6 bases, with 12 bases between them. This CDR3 reads CASSQGTGSNSPLHF. In nucleotides, the CDR3 is TGCGCCAGCAGCCAGGGGACTGGATCTAATTCACCCCTCCACTTT.

The chain recombines TRBV2 with TRBJ1-2, with a weak D call TRBD1 (6 bases). CDR1 and CDR2 from the germline V gene are SNHLY and FYNNEI. The CDR3 runs 14 residues. Between the trimmed V and J ends, which lost 6 bases and 4 bases, there was a span of 15 bases. CDR3: CASSLLQGPYGYTF. Here the CDR3 DNA reads TGTGCCAGCAGCCTATTACAGGGTCCCTATGGCTACACCTTC.

The rearrangement joins TRBV6-1 to TRBJ1-1; D is possibly TRBD1 (6 bases). Trimming took off 7 bases at V and 4 bases at J, with 10 bases between the two ends. The CDR3 loop spans 12 amino acids. Looked up from germline, CDR1 is MNHNS and CDR2 is SASEGT. As DNA, the CDR3 is TGTGCCAGCACTTTCAGGGGCACTGAAGCTTTCTTT. This encodes CASTFRGTEAFF.

The rearrangement uses TRBV7-8 and TRBJ1-5; 7 positions agree with TRBD1. The CDR3 sequence is 13 residues long. Germline assignment: CDR1 SGHVS and CDR2 FQNEAQ. The V gene end was trimmed by 5 bases and the J gene end by 6 bases; junction bases not matched to a gene: 4. CDR3 nucleotide sequence: TGTGCCAGCAGCCAACAGGGGATTCAGCCCCAGCATTTT. As protein: CASSQQGIQPQHF. Based on the CDR3 plus reference TRBV7-8 and TRBJ1-5, the full variable domain is GAGVSQSPRYKVAKRGQDVALRCDPISGHVSLFWYQQALGQGPEFLTYFQNEAQLDKSGLPSDRFFAERPEGSVSTLKIQRTQQEDSAVYLCASSQQGIQPQHFGDGTRLSIL.

This clone was seen only once. The chain uses TRBV30 and TRBJ1-5; weak D call: TRBD1 (6 bases). V lost 0 bases and J lost 3, with 18 bases in between. Germline V lookup: CDR1 GTSNPN, CDR2 SVGIG (reference sequence). This CDR3 region has 17 residues. The CDR3 DNA is TGTGCCTGGAGTGTTCGAGGGGGACAAGGCTACAATCAGCCCCAGCATTTT. This codes for CAWSVRGGQGYNQPQHF.

In this sample, this clone turned up a few times. The chain joins TRBV5-5 to TRBJ1-1; D unclear. V was shortened by 0 bases and J by 2 bases, with 8 bases between the two germline ends. The germline CDR1 and CDR2 sequences are SGHKS and YYEKEE (reference sequence). The CDR3 extends over 14 amino acids. CDR3 DNA sequence: TGTGCCAGCAGCTTGGTCCCTTCTAACACTGAAGCTTTCTTT. This encodes CASSLVPSNTEAFF. Full variable domain (remainder filled in from reference TRBV5-5 and TRBJ1-1): DAGVTQSPTHLIKTRGQQVTLRCSPISGHKSVSWYQQVLGQGPQFIFQYYEKEERGRGNFPDRFSARQFPNYSSELNVNALLLGDSALYLCASSLVPSNTEAFFGQGTRLTVV.

Comments on this clone: Relative to the germline gene, one junction end is altered; a read error may explain this. V usage is TRBV7-9 and J usage is TRBJ2-1; TRBD2 matches 9 bases. CDR1 is SEHNR, CDR2 FQNEAQ, per germline (reference sequence). This CDR3 is built from 15 residues. CDR3 in amino acids: CTSSLDLAGDNEQFF. In nucleotides, the CDR3 is TGTACCAGCAGCTTAGACTTAGCGGGGGACAATGAGCAGTTCTTC.